This T cell receptor (beta chain) was recovered during a study of regulatory T cells in long-lasting Graves disease. This clonotype was seen at least ten times. The antigen is unknown. Noted time point: persistent/refractory GD, antithyroid drugs over 5 years with positive TRAb. PBMCs provided the RNA from which the TCR library was made. This CDR3 comprises 15 residues. Germline CDR1 is SGHRS and CDR2 is YFSETQ. V trimming: 0 bases; J trimming: 6 bases; junction bases outside the gene matches: 5. Study outcomes and limitations: Persistent disease preferred TRBV28, TRBJ1-2 and TRBJ2-5; new disease, TRBV20-1 and TRBJ2-1. Persistent Graves' disease cases displayed lower TCR diversity than newly diagnosed ones. The analysis examined peripheral blood only and excluded thyroid tissue.

HTBI primers from iRepertoire and Arm-PCR of CDR3 regions yielded the TCR beta libraries. In the original analysis: In the combined samples, 62 TRBV and 11 to 15 TRBJ segments were identified. One entry per CDR3 protein, called by TCRdb with MiXCR from the multiplex PCR reads. TCRdb's processing, not the study's, gives the V and J calls here. The sample includes some 370,000 distinct CDR3 sequences, roughly 24% of them seen just once. This specimen consisted of peripheral blood mononuclear cells (PBMCs), obtained when the disease was refractory, from a patient treated with antithyroid drugs. The chain combines TRBV5-1 with TRBJ2-2, with 7 bases aligning to TRBD1. The origin of this receptor is a woman between 40 and 50 years old with Graves disease. The CDR3 loop reads CASSLARDSAGELFF. The DNA for the CDR3 is TGCGCCAGCAGCTTGGCCAGGGACAGTGCCGGGGAGCTGTTTTTT.